Each of the 10 T cell receptor beta chains below was sequenced from the same sample in a study of control samples from healthy donors and cancer patients (dated by TCRdb to the early 2020s). The library was prepared using the immunoSEQ multiplex PCR assay. This is the immuneACCESS table as TCRdb keeps it, with only in-frame sequences that have V and J called. A part of the clones is gone; compared with another copy, unresolved V genes explain less than half, and the rest is unexplained. The sample table holds 95,000 to 150,000 clones, of which roughly 87% were seen once. Around 2% of the sample is taken by the ten largest. Sequences were obtained from blood. These receptors all stem from a man between 18 and 29 years old in good health.

V is TRBV5-6 and J is TRBJ2-3; D perhaps matches TRBD2 (5 bases). The germline V gene has CDR1 SGHDT and CDR2 YYEEEE. The length of the CDR3 is 12 residues. V dropped 3 bases and J dropped 9 bases, with 11 bases sitting between them. In DNA form, the CDR3 reads TGTGCCAGCAGCTGGCGGGTCAACACGCAGTATTTT. Its protein product is CASSWRVNTQYF.

The chain recombines TRBV7-9 with TRBJ2-3; TRBD2 might be the D (5 bases). Trimming took off 5 bases at V and 4 bases at J, with 19 bases between the two ends. The CDR3 totals 16 residues. CDR1 is SEHNR, CDR2 FQNEAQ, per germline (reference sequence). DNA of the CDR3: TGTGCCAGCAGCCCTTCTTTAGGAGGTTCCCCAGATACGCAGTATTTT. Protein: CASSPSLGGSPDTQYF.

This clone was found once. The chain combines TRBV9 with TRBJ1-1; 10 bases are a match to TRBD1. The CDR3 totals 16 residues. The V segment lost 3 bases and the J segment 3 bases; nucleotides outside the gene matches: 8. Germline values: CDR1 SGDLS, CDR2 YYNGEE. This CDR3 is CASSGDRGRGDTEAFF. CDR3 sequence (DNA): TGTGCCAGCAGCGGGGACAGGGGCCGCGGGGACACTGAAGCTTTCTTT.

The gene calls are TRBV5-1 and TRBJ2-2, with 7 positions matching TRBD1. This CDR3 spans 20 amino acids. The V and J ends lost 2 bases and 0 bases, in that order; junction bases with no gene match: 16. From germline, CDR1 is SGHRS and CDR2 YFSETQ. CDR3 sequence (DNA): TGCGCCAGCAGCTTTAGGGGTCTCCGGGACAGCCAGGCGAACACCGGGGAGCTGTTTTTT. Protein sequence: CASSFRGLRDSQANTGELFF.

The chain employs TRBV28 and TRBJ2-1; D is uncertain. Per the germline V gene, CDR1 is MDHEN and CDR2 is SYDVKM. The CDR3 runs to 14 residues. V lost 8 bases to trimming and J lost 0 bases, with 11 bases between them. The CDR3 sequence: CASQTVTSYNEQFF. CDR3 nucleotides: TGTGCCAGCCAGACTGTAACCTCCTACAATGAGCAGTTCTTC.

The chain links TRBV27 to TRBJ2-7, with D perhaps matching TRBD2 (6 bases). V shed 2 bases and J shed 0 bases, with 14 bases lying between them. Germline V gene sequence: CDR1 MNHEY, CDR2 SMNVEV (reference sequence). This CDR3 comprises 16 residues. This CDR3 reads CASSLLGSGFSYEQYF. CDR3 in DNA: TGTGCCAGCAGTTTACTGGGTAGCGGATTCTCCTACGAGCAGTACTTC.

The chain has TRBV6-5 and TRBJ2-7; 11 nucleotides line up with TRBD1. Trimming cost V 6 bases and J 4 bases; bases outside gene matches: 5. The CDR3 covers 14 residues. The V gene's germline CDR1 is MNHEY and CDR2 SVGAGI. As DNA, the CDR3 is TGTGCCAGCAGGGCGGGGACAGGGGGGTACGAGCAGTACTTC. Protein product: CASRAGTGGYEQYF.

The chain links TRBV25-1 to TRBJ1-5; D is ambiguous. Germline V gene sequence: CDR1 MGHDK, CDR2 SYGVNS. The CDR3 is 14 residues long. The V gene lost 1 base and the J gene lost 6 bases, with 10 bases spanning the gap. CDR3 residues: CASSEFGPGQPQHF. CDR3 nucleotides: TGTGCCAGCAGTGAATTTGGGCCAGGTCAGCCCCAGCATTTT.

J is TRBJ2-7 and V is TRBV5-1, with D uncertain. Germline CDR1 is SGHRS and CDR2 is YFSETQ. This CDR3 has 14 amino acids. The V end lost 0 bases, the J end lost 4 bases, and 11 bases lay between the germline ends. In DNA, the CDR3 is TGCGCCAGCAGCTTGGCCGAATACACTTACGAGCAGTACTTC. As protein: CASSLAEYTYEQYF.

The chain uses TRBV28 and TRBJ1-6; the D gene is possibly TRBD1 (5 bases). Looked up from germline, CDR1 is MDHEN and CDR2 is SYDVKM. Trimming stripped 2 bases from V and 9 bases from J, with 11 bases between. The length of the CDR3 is 14 residues. The CDR3 loop reads CASSLVRAGSPLHF. CDR3 DNA: TGTGCCAGCAGTTTAGTCAGGGCGGGTTCACCCCTCCACTTT.